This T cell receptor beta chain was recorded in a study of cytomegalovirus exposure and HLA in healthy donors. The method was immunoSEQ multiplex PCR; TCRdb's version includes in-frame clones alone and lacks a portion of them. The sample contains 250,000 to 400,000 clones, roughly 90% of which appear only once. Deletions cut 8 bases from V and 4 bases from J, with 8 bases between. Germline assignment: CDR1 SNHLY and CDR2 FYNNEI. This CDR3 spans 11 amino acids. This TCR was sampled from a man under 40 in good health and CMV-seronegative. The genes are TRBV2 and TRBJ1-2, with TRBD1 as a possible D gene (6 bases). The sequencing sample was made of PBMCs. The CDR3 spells CASLTGYGYTF. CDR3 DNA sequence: TGTGCCAGCTTGACAGGCTATGGCTACACCTTC.